The rows below give T cell receptor beta chains drawn from one sample of a study of identical twins. Via MiXCR, TCRdb re-called the 5' RACE reads, giving one row per CDR3 protein. The sample contains 220,000 or so distinct CDR3 sequences, around 6.6% of which appear only once. The sample was also linked to a second study, of yellow fever vaccine responses in identical twins.

The sample taken for sequencing was memory (CD45RO+) T cells sorted from blood. The source is a woman aged 18-29 years in good health. Both conserved end residues are part of each CDR3. Fields, in order: D gene, clone size, V gene, J gene, CDR3 DNA, CDR3 protein. A D gene is named only where the DNA matches it firmly. Rows may omit the clone size; those that give it use once, few, many or a size class.

d_gene: .
abundance: few
v_gene: TRBV20-1
j_gene: TRBJ1-2
CDR3nt: TGCAGTGCTAGAGACACAGGGTCTAACTATGGCTACACCTTC
CDR3aa: CSARDTGSNYGYTF

d_gene: .
abundance: many
v_gene: TRBV3-1
j_gene: TRBJ1-2
CDR3nt: TGTGCCAGCAGACACGGGACGGCCTATGGCTACACCTTC
CDR3aa: CASRHGTAYGYTF

d_gene: TRBD2
abundance: few
v_gene: TRBV7-6
j_gene: TRBJ2-3
CDR3nt: TGTGCCAGCAGACGTGATAGCGGGGGGGCTTCGACAGATACGCAGTATTTT
CDR3aa: CASRRDSGGASTDTQYF

d_gene: TRBD2
abundance: few
v_gene: TRBV5-1
j_gene: TRBJ2-4
CDR3nt: TGCGCCAGCAGCCGATCCGGGACTAGCGACGGCATTCAGTACTTC
CDR3aa: CASSRSGTSDGIQYF

d_gene: TRBD1
abundance: .
v_gene: TRBV5-6
j_gene: TRBJ2-4
CDR3nt: TGTGCCAGCAGCTTGGCCGGATTGGGCAGGGGGCTTGAAAACATTCAGTACTTC
CDR3aa: CASSLAGLGRGLENIQYF

d_gene: .
abundance: .
v_gene: TRBV27
j_gene: TRBJ1-6
CDR3nt: TGTGCCAGCAGTTCCCGGGCCAGATCTAATTCACCCCTCCACTTT
CDR3aa: CASSSRARSNSPLHF

d_gene: .
abundance: few
v_gene: TRBV21-1
j_gene: TRBJ2-3
CDR3nt: TGTGCCAGCAGCAATGGCGCAGAACCCACAGATACGCAGTATTTT
CDR3aa: CASSNGAEPTDTQYF

d_gene: .
abundance: .
v_gene: TRBV2
j_gene: TRBJ2-3
CDR3nt: TGTGCCAGCAGTGACAGGTGGGGACTAGATACGCAGTATTTT
CDR3aa: CASSDRWGLDTQYF

d_gene: .
abundance: .
v_gene: TRBV11-3
j_gene: TRBJ2-6
CDR3nt: TGTGCCAGCACCAGGGATTCCGGGGCCAACGTCCTGACTTTC
CDR3aa: CASTRDSGANVLTF

d_gene: .
abundance: many
v_gene: TRBV2
j_gene: TRBJ2-1
CDR3nt: TGTGCCAGCAGGACAGAGAAGGGCAATGAGCAGTTCTTC
CDR3aa: CASRTEKGNEQFF

d_gene: TRBD1
abundance: many
v_gene: TRBV2
j_gene: TRBJ1-1
CDR3nt: TGTGCCAGCAGGGACGACAGGGTAGCTGAAGCTTTCTTT
CDR3aa: CASRDDRVAEAFF

d_gene: TRBD1
abundance: few
v_gene: TRBV18
j_gene: TRBJ2-3
CDR3nt: TGTGCCAGCTCACCACTCTCAGACAGGGTTGGCACAGATACGCAGTATTTT
CDR3aa: CASSPLSDRVGTDTQYF

d_gene: TRBD2
abundance: few
v_gene: TRBV10-1
j_gene: TRBJ2-1
CDR3nt: TGCGCCAGCATTATGACTAGCGGGTCCCCCTACAATGAGCAGTTCTTC
CDR3aa: CASIMTSGSPYNEQFF

d_gene: .
abundance: few
v_gene: TRBV14
j_gene: TRBJ1-6
CDR3nt: TGTGCCAGCAGCCAAGCGCCCGGTTCACCCCTCCACTTT
CDR3aa: CASSQAPGSPLHF

d_gene: .
abundance: few
v_gene: TRBV27
j_gene: TRBJ2-1
CDR3nt: TGTGCCAGCAGTTCCTCCTTAGGTGGGCCCAATGAGCAGTTCTTC
CDR3aa: CASSSSLGGPNEQFF

d_gene: .
abundance: many
v_gene: TRBV25-1
j_gene: TRBJ1-5
CDR3nt: TGTGCCAGCTCATCAGGTTCCAATCAGCCCCAGCATTTT
CDR3aa: CASSSGSNQPQHF

d_gene: TRBD1
abundance: few
v_gene: TRBV20-1
j_gene: TRBJ2-7
CDR3nt: TGCAGTGCTAGTAAACCGGGACAGGTCTACGAGCAGTACTTC
CDR3aa: CSASKPGQVYEQYF

d_gene: .
abundance: .
v_gene: TRBV7-2
j_gene: TRBJ2-1
CDR3nt: TGTGCCAGCAGCTTAGAGGCGGCTAGCTCCTACAATGAGCAGTTCTTC
CDR3aa: CASSLEAASSYNEQFF

d_gene: TRBD2
abundance: .
v_gene: TRBV20-1
j_gene: TRBJ2-1
CDR3nt: TGCAGCGCTTCCATGGCTAGCGGGAGGGCCAGCGAGCAGTTCTTC
CDR3aa: CSASMASGRASEQFF

d_gene: TRBD2
abundance: few
v_gene: TRBV20-1
j_gene: TRBJ2-1
CDR3nt: TGCAGTGCGCCTACGGGACTAGGGTTCAATGAGCAGTTCTTC
CDR3aa: CSAPTGLGFNEQFF

d_gene: .
abundance: few
v_gene: TRBV24-1
j_gene: TRBJ2-5
CDR3nt: TGTGCCACCAGCCGGACGCCTCAAGAGACCCAGTACTTC
CDR3aa: CATSRTPQETQYF

d_gene: TRBD1
abundance: .
v_gene: TRBV9
j_gene: TRBJ2-3
CDR3nt: TGTGCCAGCAGCGTAGGGGGACAGGGACGCACAGATACGCAGTATTTT
CDR3aa: CASSVGGQGRTDTQYF

d_gene: .
abundance: .
v_gene: TRBV19
j_gene: TRBJ1-1
CDR3nt: TGTGCCAGTAGTATGTGGCAGGGGAACACTGAAGCTTTCTTT
CDR3aa: CASSMWQGNTEAFF

d_gene: TRBD1
abundance: .
v_gene: TRBV7-2
j_gene: TRBJ1-1
CDR3nt: TGTGCCAGCAGCCAGCGGGACAGGGGACGCACTGAAGCTTTCTTT
CDR3aa: CASSQRDRGRTEAFF

d_gene: TRBD2
abundance: .
v_gene: TRBV7-8
j_gene: TRBJ2-3
CDR3nt: TGTGCCAGCAGCAACGCGGGGGGGCTTAGCACAGATACGCAGTATTTT
CDR3aa: CASSNAGGLSTDTQYF

d_gene: .
abundance: many
v_gene: TRBV19
j_gene: TRBJ1-5
CDR3nt: TGTGCCAGTAGTTATGGGACGGTACTTAGCAATCAGCCCCAGCATTTT
CDR3aa: CASSYGTVLSNQPQHF

d_gene: TRBD2
abundance: .
v_gene: TRBV27
j_gene: TRBJ2-1
CDR3nt: TGTGCCAGCAGTTTAAGGACAGATATAGCGGGAACCACCTCCAATGAGCAGTTCTTC
CDR3aa: CASSLRTDIAGTTSNEQFF

d_gene: .
abundance: many
v_gene: TRBV12-3/TRBV12-4
j_gene: TRBJ2-5
CDR3nt: TGTGCCAGCAGTACGACCACTTCGGGGGAGACCCAGTACTTC
CDR3aa: CASSTTTSGETQYF

d_gene: .
abundance: .
v_gene: TRBV25-1
j_gene: TRBJ1-1
CDR3nt: TGTGCCAGCAGGATCCCGGGGGGGGACACTGAAGCTTTCTTT
CDR3aa: CASRIPGGDTEAFF

d_gene: TRBD2
abundance: many
v_gene: TRBV4-1
j_gene: TRBJ2-5
CDR3nt: TGCGCCAGCAATAAGGACGGGAGGGCCTGGGAGACCCAGTACTTC
CDR3aa: CASNKDGRAWETQYF

d_gene: .
abundance: many
v_gene: TRBV5-1
j_gene: TRBJ2-1
CDR3nt: TGCGCCAGCAGCCCGGGACAGCTAGCGAGCTCCTACAATGAGCAGTTCTTC
CDR3aa: CASSPGQLASSYNEQFF

d_gene: .
abundance: many
v_gene: TRBV14
j_gene: TRBJ2-3
CDR3nt: TGTGCCAGCAGCCAAGGGGGGATTCTCACAGATACGCAGTATTTT
CDR3aa: CASSQGGILTDTQYF

d_gene: .
abundance: many
v_gene: TRBV2
j_gene: TRBJ1-5
CDR3nt: TGTGCCAGCAGTGAAGCGGGGCATCAGCCCCAGCATTTT
CDR3aa: CASSEAGHQPQHF

d_gene: .
abundance: .
v_gene: TRBV7-3
j_gene: TRBJ1-1
CDR3nt: TGTGCCAGCAGCTTAAATGGGTTTACGAACACTGAAGCTTTCTTT
CDR3aa: CASSLNGFTNTEAFF

d_gene: .
abundance: many
v_gene: TRBV10-3
j_gene: TRBJ1-1
CDR3nt: TGTGCCATCAGTGCAACAGGGTTGAACACTGAAGCTTTCTTT
CDR3aa: CAISATGLNTEAFF

d_gene: .
abundance: many
v_gene: TRBV29-1
j_gene: TRBJ2-7
CDR3nt: TGCAGCGTTGGTTCTGGACTCGAGCAGTACTTC
CDR3aa: CSVGSGLEQYF

d_gene: TRBD1
abundance: .
v_gene: TRBV28
j_gene: TRBJ2-4
CDR3nt: TGTGCCAGCAGTTTCAGGGGGAAAGCCAAAAACATTCAGTACTTC
CDR3aa: CASSFRGKAKNIQYF

d_gene: .
abundance: few
v_gene: TRBV6-9
j_gene: TRBJ2-4
CDR3nt: TGTGCCAGCAGTTATAAATTTCTAGCCAAAAACATTCAGTACTTC
CDR3aa: CASSYKFLAKNIQYF

d_gene: .
abundance: many
v_gene: TRBV7-6
j_gene: TRBJ1-1
CDR3nt: TGTGCCAGCAGCTTGGGGGCAGGGGCGACTGAAGCTTTCTTT
CDR3aa: CASSLGAGATEAFF

d_gene: .
abundance: many
v_gene: TRBV6-5
j_gene: TRBJ1-2
CDR3nt: TGTGCCAGCAAGGACAACAGCTATGGCTACACCTTC
CDR3aa: CASKDNSYGYTF

d_gene: .
abundance: few
v_gene: TRBV6-1
j_gene: TRBJ2-2
CDR3nt: TGTGCCAGCAGGCCAGAGGGAGTCACCGGGGAGCTGTTTTTT
CDR3aa: CASRPEGVTGELFF

d_gene: .
abundance: many
v_gene: TRBV29-1
j_gene: TRBJ2-3
CDR3nt: TGCAGCGTGGAAAACAGGGAAATGGCAGATACGCAGTATTTT
CDR3aa: CSVENREMADTQYF

d_gene: TRBD2
abundance: few
v_gene: TRBV7-6
j_gene: TRBJ2-3
CDR3nt: TGTGCCAGCAGCTTAGTAGGCGGGGGGGCAGATACGCAGTATTTT
CDR3aa: CASSLVGGGADTQYF

d_gene: .
abundance: many
v_gene: TRBV2
j_gene: TRBJ1-1
CDR3nt: TGTGCCAGCAGTCCGACGAGTACCCCTGAAGCTTTCTTT
CDR3aa: CASSPTSTPEAFF

d_gene: TRBD2
abundance: few
v_gene: TRBV20-1
j_gene: TRBJ2-4
CDR3nt: TGCAGTGAAAGGCGGGGGGGAGCCAAAAACATTCAGTACTTC
CDR3aa: CSERRGGAKNIQYF

d_gene: .
abundance: many
v_gene: TRBV5-1
j_gene: TRBJ2-2
CDR3nt: TGCGCCAGCAGCTTACAGGGTGGAGGGGACACCGGGGAGCTGTTTTTT
CDR3aa: CASSLQGGGDTGELFF

d_gene: .
abundance: many
v_gene: TRBV29-1
j_gene: TRBJ2-7
CDR3nt: TGCAGCGTTGAGAAGGGCAACGAGCAGTACTTC
CDR3aa: CSVEKGNEQYF

d_gene: .
abundance: many
v_gene: TRBV12-3/TRBV12-4
j_gene: TRBJ1-1
CDR3nt: TGTGCCAGCAGCTGGGGAGGTCGCACTGAAGCTTTCTTT
CDR3aa: CASSWGGRTEAFF

d_gene: .
abundance: .
v_gene: TRBV6-4
j_gene: TRBJ2-2
CDR3nt: TGTGCCAGCAGTGCGACCGTAAACACCGGGGAGCTGTTTTTT
CDR3aa: CASSATVNTGELFF

d_gene: TRBD2
abundance: few
v_gene: TRBV6-4
j_gene: TRBJ2-1
CDR3nt: TGTGCCAGCAGTGACTCTGGGGCTAGCGGGGGCCATGAGCAGTTCTTC
CDR3aa: CASSDSGASGGHEQFF

d_gene: .
abundance: .
v_gene: TRBV5-1
j_gene: TRBJ1-2
CDR3nt: TGCGCCAGCAGCCGGGACAACGCTAACTATGGCTACACCTTC
CDR3aa: CASSRDNANYGYTF

d_gene: TRBD1
abundance: many
v_gene: TRBV15
j_gene: TRBJ1-1
CDR3nt: TGTGCCACCAGCAGAGCAGGGGGGTTCACGGCTGAAGCTTTCTTT
CDR3aa: CATSRAGGFTAEAFF

d_gene: TRBD2
abundance: once
v_gene: TRBV20-1
j_gene: TRBJ2-1
CDR3nt: TGCTGTGCTAGAGCTCTAGTAACTAGCGGGAGGGCCAACTACAATGAGCAGTTCTTC
CDR3aa: CCARALVTSGRANYNEQFF

d_gene: TRBD2
abundance: .
v_gene: TRBV6-2/TRBV6-3
j_gene: TRBJ2-7
CDR3nt: TGTGCCAGCAGTTCGACTAGCGGGAGGGCCCGTCCCTACGAGCAGTACTTC
CDR3aa: CASSSTSGRARPYEQYF

d_gene: TRBD2
abundance: many
v_gene: TRBV3-1
j_gene: TRBJ2-1
CDR3nt: TGTGCCAGCAGCCCCGAGACTAGCGGGGGCCCAGGAGAGTACAATGAGCAGTTCTTC
CDR3aa: CASSPETSGGPGEYNEQFF

d_gene: TRBD1
abundance: many
v_gene: TRBV10-3
j_gene: TRBJ1-1
CDR3nt: TGTGCCATCAGTGACCCCGGGACAGGGCTGGGCACTGAAGCTTTCTTT
CDR3aa: CAISDPGTGLGTEAFF

d_gene: TRBD2
abundance: many
v_gene: TRBV6-1
j_gene: TRBJ2-3
CDR3nt: TGTGCCAGCAGTGTCCCGCCGGGAGGGAACGGGGCAGATACGCAGTATTTT
CDR3aa: CASSVPPGGNGADTQYF

d_gene: .
abundance: many
v_gene: TRBV29-1
j_gene: TRBJ2-5
CDR3nt: TGCAGCGTTGGTGGACCCATGGGCGAGACCCAGTACTTC
CDR3aa: CSVGGPMGETQYF

d_gene: .
abundance: many
v_gene: TRBV4-1
j_gene: TRBJ2-2
CDR3nt: TGCGCCAGCAGCCAATTGGTGGAGGGCACCGGGGAGCTGTTTTTT
CDR3aa: CASSQLVEGTGELFF